The rows below give T cell receptor beta chains drawn from one sample of a study of OX40 agonist ivuxolimab in advanced cancers. Clones were sequenced by immunoSEQ multiplex PCR, and TCRdb holds only the in-frame ones, with some missing. Of under 85,000 clones listed, around 84% are singletons. Sequenced material: CD4+ or CD8+ T cells sorted from blood, taken in a trial of the OX40 agonist ivuxolimab. These receptors were taken from an adult with an advanced solid tumor such as melanoma, head and neck, liver or kidney cancer. CDR3s include the opening cysteine and the closing phenylalanine or tryptophan. D genes are given only for firm matches. The size field is filled for only some rows; it gives once, few, many or a size class.

TGTGCCAGCAGTTACTTGGACAGGTTACCCTCCTACGAGCAGTACTTC	CASSYLDRLPSYEQYF	TRBD1	-	TRBJ2-7	TRBV6-6
TGTGCCAGCACCCAGGGGGGTAATAATTCACCCCTCCACTTT	CASTQGGNNSPLHF	TRBD1	-	TRBJ1-6	TRBV6-6
TGTGCCAGCAGAAAGGACAGCTCCTACGAGCAGTACTTC	CASRKDSSYEQYF	-	few	TRBJ2-7	TRBV4-2
TGTGCCAGCAGCAGACAGGGTGGCAATCAGCCCCAGCATTTT	CASSRQGGNQPQHF	TRBD1	-	TRBJ1-5	TRBV7-9
TGCGCCAGCCACGAGACAGGGGGAGGCTACACCTTC	CASHETGGGYTF	TRBD1	-	TRBJ1-2	TRBV5-1
TGTGCCAGCAGCCGACCAGCCACCGTAACCTACGAGCAGTACTTC	CASSRPATVTYEQYF	-	-	TRBJ2-7	TRBV6-6
TGTGCCAGCGGCGGGGGGCGAGAGACCCAGTACTTC	CASGGGRETQYF	TRBD2	-	TRBJ2-5	TRBV7-2
TGTGCCAGCAGCTTGTGGGGGACAGGGGTTTCCTACGAGCAGTACTTC	CASSLWGTGVSYEQYF	TRBD1	once	TRBJ2-7	TRBV5-6
TGTGCCAGCAGCCGGGACTGGGAAGGACGGGAGCAGTTCTTC	CASSRDWEGREQFF	-	-	TRBJ2-1	TRBV9
TGTGCCAGCAGCTTCCGACAGTGGGAGACCCAGTACTTC	CASSFRQWETQYF	-	-	TRBJ2-5	TRBV9
TGTGCCAGCAGCTTAGGCCAGGGGACCGGGGAGCTGTTTTTT	CASSLGQGTGELFF	-	-	TRBJ2-2	TRBV7-3
TGTGCCAGCTCACCAGCTAACAGGGGGCCAGAGACCCAGTACTTC	CASSPANRGPETQYF	TRBD1	-	TRBJ2-5	TRBV18
TGTGCCAGCAGCCCGCCGCGGGGAACTCATGGCTACACCTTC	CASSPPRGTHGYTF	-	-	TRBJ1-2	TRBV5-4
TGCGCCAGCAGCCAAGTCGATGAGGTATCGGGAGCTTTCTTT	CASSQVDEVSGAFF	-	-	TRBJ1-1	TRBV4-1
TGTGCCAGCAGTATTGTCGGGACAACTAATGAAAAACTGTTTTTT	CASSIVGTTNEKLFF	-	-	TRBJ1-4	TRBV6-6
TGTGCCAGCAGCCCGGGACAGGAAGAGCAGTACTTC	CASSPGQEEQYF	TRBD1	once	TRBJ2-7	TRBV11-3
TGTGCCAGCAGCTTTAAGGACACTGAAGCTTTCTTT	CASSFKDTEAFF	-	-	TRBJ1-1	TRBV5-6
TGTGCCAGCTCACAGGACTGGGCGTACCAAGAGACCCAGTACTTC	CASSQDWAYQETQYF	-	-	TRBJ2-5	TRBV18
TGTGCCAGCCGGTTAAGCGGGGGGAGAGATACGCAGTATTTT	CASRLSGGRDTQYF	TRBD2	-	TRBJ2-3	TRBV5-5
TGTGCCTGGACCCCCGGGACGGTGAACACTGAAGCTTTCTTT	CAWTPGTVNTEAFF	-	-	TRBJ1-1	TRBV30
TGTGCCAGCAGCGCCAAGGGAGTGGGCGTCTATGGCTACACCTTC	CASSAKGVGVYGYTF	-	-	TRBJ1-2	TRBV9
TGTGCCAGCGGTATCTTGGGAGATGAAAAACTGTTTTTT	CASGILGDEKLFF	-	-	TRBJ1-4	TRBV6-6
TGTGCCAGCAGCCTTCGCGCACAGGGGGCCCGTAATGAAAAACTGTTTTTT	CASSLRAQGARNEKLFF	TRBD1	-	TRBJ1-4	TRBV11-2
TGTGCCAGCAGTTTGCGAAAGCCCTGGGCAGATACGCAGTATTTT	CASSLRKPWADTQYF	-	few	TRBJ2-3	TRBV6-5
TGTGCCAGCAGGGAGGGGTCAAATAATTCACCCCTCCACTTT	CASREGSNNSPLHF	-	-	TRBJ1-6	TRBV7-3
TGCGCCAGCAGCTCGGACAGGGTTCGGGCGAACACTGAAGCTTTCTTT	CASSSDRVRANTEAFF	TRBD1	-	TRBJ1-1	TRBV5-1
TGTGCCAGCAGCTTAGCGAGACAGGGGTTCGGCGGCTACACCTTC	CASSLARQGFGGYTF	TRBD1	-	TRBJ1-2	TRBV7-2
TGTGCCACCAGCAAGACAGGCGCGAATGAAAAACTGTTTTTT	CATSKTGANEKLFF	-	-	TRBJ1-4	TRBV15
TGTGCCACCACAGGTGTAGCGGGAGTCGCCGGGGAGCTGTTTTTT	CATTGVAGVAGELFF	TRBD2	-	TRBJ2-2	TRBV19
TGTGCCAGCAGCGAAGGGGGCGGCACAGATACGCAGTATTTT	CASSEGGGTDTQYF	TRBD1	-	TRBJ2-3	TRBV9
TGTGCCAGCAGCTCGAGACAGGGTCACACTGAAGCTTTCTTT	CASSSRQGHTEAFF	TRBD1	once	TRBJ1-1	TRBV7-3
TGTGCTAGCAGCCGACGGCACCAAGAGACCCAGTACTTC	CASSRRHQETQYF	-	-	TRBJ2-5	TRBV7-7
TGTGCCTGGAGTCCGGGCAGTTGGAACACTGAAGCTTTCTTT	CAWSPGSWNTEAFF	-	few	TRBJ1-1	TRBV30
TGTGCCACCACCTCGGTAGAAGCGGGAGGGCATGAGCAGTACTTC	CATTSVEAGGHEQYF	TRBD2	-	TRBJ2-5	TRBV15
TGTGCCAGCAGCCTCGAATGGGGGCCCAATCAGCCCCAGCATTTT	CASSLEWGPNQPQHF	-	-	TRBJ1-5	TRBV7-2
TGTGCCAGCAGTGATTTGCGGGAGCGAGAGACCCAGTACTTC	CASSDLRERETQYF	TRBD2	-	TRBJ2-5	TRBV6-1
TGTGCCAGCAGCCGAGATGTAAGGGGGACTGAAGCTTTCTTT	CASSRDVRGTEAFF	-	-	TRBJ1-1	TRBV7-9
TGTGCCAGCAGCGTAGGGACCCTTTACAATGAGCAGTTCTTC	CASSVGTLYNEQFF	-	once	TRBJ2-1	TRBV9
TGTGCCAGCAGCTTTTACCCCGGACAGAAGAACACCGGGGAGCTGTTTTTT	CASSFYPGQKNTGELFF	-	-	TRBJ2-2	TRBV7-2
TGTGCCAGCAGCTCCCGGGACAGACCATCAAGCTCCTACGAGCAGTACTTC	CASSSRDRPSSSYEQYF	-	-	TRBJ2-7	TRBV21-1
TGCGCCAGCAGCCTACAGGGGGTGGTGGCAGATACGCAGTATTTT	CASSLQGVVADTQYF	TRBD1	-	TRBJ2-3	TRBV5-1
TGTGCCAGCAGCTTAGGACGGAATAGCAATCAGCCCCAGCATTTT	CASSLGRNSNQPQHF	-	-	TRBJ1-5	TRBV6-5
TGTGCCAGCAAAAAGACGGGGTTTCAGCCCCAGCATTTT	CASKKTGFQPQHF	-	-	TRBJ1-5	TRBV27
TGCGCCAGCCGAAGGACTAGCGGGGCTAGAACGAACACCGGGGAGCTGTTTTTT	CASRRTSGARTNTGELFF	TRBD2	-	TRBJ2-2	TRBV10-1
TGTGCCAGCAGCTTAGACGAGACAGGGTCGGGCTGGACCTTC	CASSLDETGSGWTF	TRBD1	-	TRBJ1-2	TRBV7-9
TGTGCCAGCACCGTGCTCTATGGGGGCACCGGGGAGCTGTTTTTT	CASTVLYGGTGELFF	-	-	TRBJ2-2	TRBV6-5
TGTGCCAGCTGCCCGGGAGGTCGAGAGCAGTACTTC	CASCPGGREQYF	TRBD2	-	TRBJ2-7	TRBV18
TGTGCCAGCAACCGACGGACAGGGATCTACGAGCAGTACTTC	CASNRRTGIYEQYF	TRBD1	-	TRBJ2-7	TRBV6-5
TGCGCCAGCAGCTTGGAGGGGCGAAGTTATCAGCCCCAGCATTTT	CASSLEGRSYQPQHF	-	few	TRBJ1-5	TRBV5-1
TGTGCCAGCAGTGTTAGAGGGTTTAGAGGGACCACTGAAGCTTTCTTT	CASSVRGFRGTTEAFF	-	-	TRBJ1-1	TRBV2
TGCGCCAGCAGCCTAGCGGGAGAAGGGTACAATGAGCAGTTCTTC	CASSLAGEGYNEQFF	TRBD2	once	TRBJ2-1	TRBV5-1
TGTGCCAGCAGTTACCTGAACAGTAACTATGGCTACACCTTC	CASSYLNSNYGYTF	-	-	TRBJ1-2	TRBV6-6
TGTGCCAGCAGCTTCTACCCCCGAGGTCCTGAATCGACCCTTCTTTATGGCTACACCTTC	CASSFYPRGPESTLLYGYTF	-	-	TRBJ1-2	TRBV5-4
TGCGCCAGCAGCCAACATATGGAGCAGTACTTC	CASSQHMEQYF	-	-	TRBJ2-7	TRBV4-1
TGTGCCAGCAGCACCCCAGGGGGGAGTGCCTTTACGGAGACCTACGAGCAGTACTTC	CASSTPGGSAFTETYEQYF	-	-	TRBJ2-7	TRBV21-1
TGTGCCGGCAGCCCGGACAGCTACGAGCAGTACTTC	CAGSPDSYEQYF	-	-	TRBJ2-7	TRBV11-1